These 19 T cell receptor beta chains were all obtained from the same sample, sequenced in a study of sequential checkpoint blockade in melanoma. Measured with immunoSEQ multiplex PCR; TCRdb has only the in-frame clones, and not every one. The table shows about 22,000 clones, with approximately 78% occurring only once. As to treatment: randomized to nivolumab then ipilimumab (arm A) or the reverse (arm B). The sample consisted of CD8+ T cells sorted from blood (inferred from file names), taken from a patient given nivolumab and ipilimumab in sequence. Every receptor here comes from a human donor with melanoma.

This clone appeared a few times. This sequence joins TRBV28 and TRBJ2-7, with TRBD1 identical over 7 bases. The V gene's germline CDR1 is MDHEN and CDR2 SYDVKM. The trim removed 3 bases at V and 7 bases at J, leaving 9 bases unmatched. The CDR3 runs to 14 residues. The CDR3 DNA reads as TGTGCCAGCAGTTTTGGTGACAGGGCACGGGAGCAGTACTTC. Translation gives CASSFGDRAREQYF.

The V gene is TRBV27, the J gene TRBJ2-6; a possible D gene is TRBD2 (5 bases). The V end was cut by 2 bases, the J end by 0 bases, with 8 bases between. This CDR3 spans 16 amino acids. CDR1 is MNHEY and CDR2 is SMNVEV in the germline V gene (reference sequence). The CDR3 nucleotides are TGTGCCAGCAGTTTAGGTCGGGGCTCTGGGGCCAACGTCCTGACTTTC. As protein: CASSLGRGSGANVLTF.

This clone was picked up one time. V and J are TRBV2 and TRBJ2-5; 14 bases agree with TRBD2. After removal of 6 bases from V and 5 bases from J, the junction contained 8 bases not matched to a gene. This CDR3 has 16 residues. Germline V gene sequence: CDR1 SNHLY, CDR2 FYNNEI. The CDR3 here is CASRQTSGRAWETQYF. The CDR3 DNA reads TGTGCCAGCAGGCAGACTAGCGGGAGGGCCTGGGAGACCCAGTACTTC. The full variable domain, with the rest looked up from reference TRBV2 and TRBJ2-5, is EPEVTQTPSHQVTQMGQEVILRCVPISNHLYFYWYRQILGQKVEFLVSFYNNEISEKSEIFDDQFSVERPDGSNFTLKIRSTKLEDSAMYFCASRQTSGRAWETQYFGPGTRLLVL.

The chain is built from TRBV27 and TRBJ2-2, with D perhaps matching TRBD2 (7 bases). The V end lost 6 bases, the J end lost 6 bases, and 14 bases lay between the germline ends. The V gene's germline CDR1 is MNHEY and CDR2 SMNVEV (reference sequence). The CDR3 covers 14 residues. The CDR3 nucleotides read TGTGCCAGCAGGTGGGGGGGGGCGGCCGGGGAGCTGTTTTTT. Its translation is CASRWGGAAGELFF.

This clone was observed once. The chain combines TRBV19 with TRBJ1-1, with 7 bases matching TRBD1. Losses at the gene ends were 5 bases for V and 0 bases for J; bases not matched to a gene: 6. CDR3 length: 15 residues. Germline CDR1 LNHDA, CDR2 SQIVND (reference sequence). The CDR3 loop reads CASSDPTGMNTEAFF. CDR3 sequence (DNA): TGTGCCAGTAGTGACCCGACAGGGATGAACACTGAAGCTTTCTTT.

The CDR3 region is CASMDRGRSPLHF. The CDR3 region has the DNA TGTGCCAGCATGGACAGGGGTCGGTCACCCCTCCACTTT. The rearrangement links TRBV25-1 to TRBJ1-6; the match to TRBD1 covers 9 bases. The J segment lost 10 bases and the V segment lost 7 bases, leaving 5 bases of the junction unmatched. The germline V gene has CDR1 MGHDK and CDR2 SYGVNS. The CDR3 contains 13 residues. Variable domain in full (rest from reference TRBV25-1 and TRBJ1-6): EADIYQTPRYLVIGTGKKITLECSQTMGHDKMYWYQQDPGMELHLIHYSYGVNSTEKGDLSSESTVSRIRTEHFPLTLESARPSHTSQYLCASMDRGRSPLHFGNGTRLTVT.

Comments on this clone: A read error may produce the germline difference seen at one junction end. The V and J genes are TRBV28 and TRBJ2-5; D may be TRBD2 (5 bases). Looked up from germline, CDR1 is MDHEN and CDR2 is SYDVKM. This CDR3 comprises 12 residues. The CDR3 sequence is CASSPEGEAQYF. CDR3 DNA: TGTGCCAGCAGCCCTGAGGGAGAGGCCCAGTACTTC. Supplemented by reference TRBV28 and TRBJ2-5, the full variable domain reads DVKVTQSSRYLVKRTGEKVFLECVQDMDHENMFWYRQDPGLGLRLIYFSYDVKMKEKGDIPEGYSVSREKKERFSLILESASTNQTSMYLCASSPEGEAQYFGPGTRLLVL.

J is TRBJ2-7 and V is TRBV7-2, with 12 positions matching TRBD2. The CDR3 has 14 residues. Losses at the gene ends were 2 bases for V and 6 bases for J; bases not matched to a gene: 2. Per the germline V gene, CDR1 is SGHTA and CDR2 is FQGNSA. CDR3 nucleotide sequence: TGTGCCAGCAGCTTATCACTAGCGGGAGGCGAGCAGTACTTC. Translation: CASSLSLAGGEQYF.

The chain combines TRBV19 with TRBJ1-1; perhaps TRBD1 as D (6 bases). Germline assignment: CDR1 LNHDA and CDR2 SQIVND (reference sequence). The CDR3 runs to 15 residues. This chain's CDR3 is CVRRGRVGTGTEAFF. CDR3 coding DNA: TGTGTCCGGCGGGGGCGCGTGGGAACTGGCACTGAAGCTTTCTTT.

V is TRBV5-8 and J is TRBJ2-7, with 14 bases lining up with TRBD2. CDR1 and CDR2 (germline): SGHTS, YDEGEE. The CDR3 has 16 amino acids. After removal of 4 bases from V and 4 bases from J, the junction contained 7 bases not matched to a gene. The CDR3 DNA follows: TGTGCCAGCAGCCCGGGACTAGCGGGAGTTTTGTACGAGCAGTACTTC. This encodes CASSPGLAGVLYEQYF.

This chain joins TRBV5-6 and TRBJ1-2; D gene ambiguous. V lost 4 bases and J lost 5, with 18 bases in between. This CDR3 is built from 15 residues. Germline CDR1 SGHDT, CDR2 YYEEEE. CDR3 DNA: TGTGCCAGCAGCACTCCCCGGAGAACCCCTTATGGCTACACCTTC. Encoded protein: CASSTPRRTPYGYTF.

The genes are TRBV7-9 and TRBJ2-7; the match to TRBD1 covers 8 bases. CDR1 is SEHNR and CDR2 is FQNEAQ in the germline V gene (reference sequence). The length of the CDR3 is 14 residues. Germline trimming cut 4 bases from V and 2 bases from J; bases unmatched to any gene: 4. DNA for the CDR3: TGTGCCAGCAGCTGGGGACAGGTTCCCTACGAGCAGTACTTC. It translates to CASSWGQVPYEQYF.

This clone is categorized as medium-sized. The genes are TRBV5-3 and TRBJ1-1; D gene uncertain. TRBV5-3 is an open reading frame whose function is uncertain. The CDR3 totals 14 residues. V lost 4 bases to trimming and J lost 1 base, with 11 bases between them. CDR3 nucleotides: TGTGCCAGAAGCCGCGAAATACCGAACACTGAAGCTTTCTTT. Protein: CARSREIPNTEAFF.

This chain joins TRBV27 and TRBJ2-1; D gene unclear. CDR3 length: 13 amino acids. V was cut by 6 bases and J by 7 bases, with 13 bases left in between. CDR1 is MNHEY and CDR2 is SMNVEV in the germline V gene (reference sequence). The CDR3 nucleotides are TGTGCCAGCAGCCTTGGGCCTCTAAATGAGCAGTTCTTC. Amino acid sequence: CASSLGPLNEQFF.

Only a few counts were recorded for this clone. The CDR3 protein is CAISGLRGDLQYF. Written as DNA, the CDR3 is TGTGCCATCAGTGGACTCAGGGGTGACCTGCAGTACTTC. The chain joins TRBV10-3 to TRBJ2-7; maybe TRBD1 (6 bases). The CDR3 loop spans 13 amino acids. V gave up 4 bases and J gave up 9 bases, with 16 bases separating them. The germline CDR1 and CDR2 sequences are ENHRY and SYGVKD.

V gene TRBV27 combines with J gene TRBJ1-5; D might be TRBD1 (5 bases). The CDR3 length is 14 residues. Trimming cost V 3 bases and J 6 bases, with 12 bases left between them. The germline CDR1 and CDR2 sequences are MNHEY and SMNVEV (reference sequence). CDR3 nucleotide sequence: TGTGCCAGCAGTTTCTCGGGGAGGGGTCAGCCCCAGCATTTT. Its translation: CASSFSGRGQPQHF.

This clone has just a few counts. This chain joins TRBV5-4 and TRBJ1-1; D is unresolved. Trimming pared 4 bases from V and 1 base from J, leaving 8 bases between. Germline V lookup: CDR1 SGHNT, CDR2 YYREEE (reference sequence). The CDR3 contains 13 residues. The CDR3 is CASSTPENTEAFF. The CDR3 DNA reads TGTGCCAGCAGCACCCCAGAGAACACTGAAGCTTTCTTT.

The genes are TRBV9 and TRBJ1-4, with TRBD1 identical over 7 bases. Germline loops: CDR1 SGDLS, CDR2 YYNGEE. The CDR3 has 18 amino acids. The V and J ends lost 4 bases and 0 bases, in that order; junction bases with no gene match: 12. The CDR3, as DNA: TGTGCCAGCAGCTCAAACAGGGGAGTCTTTGCAACTAATGAAAAACTGTTTTTT. It encodes CASSSNRGVFATNEKLFF. Combining the CDR3 with reference TRBV9 and TRBJ1-4 gives the whole variable domain DSGVTQTPKHLITATGQRVTLRCSPRSGDLSVYWYQQSLDQGLQFLIQYYNGEERAKGNILERFSAQQFPDLHSELNLSSLELGDSALYFCASSSNRGVFATNEKLFFGSGTQLSVL.

This clone was recorded once. V usage is TRBV10-3 and J usage is TRBJ2-5; TRBD2 matches 11 bases. V trimming: 3 bases; J trimming: 4 bases; junction bases outside the gene matches: 4. CDR1 and CDR2 from the germline V gene are ENHRY and SYGVKD. The CDR3 runs to 15 residues. For the CDR3, the DNA is TGTGCCATCAGTGAAACTAGCGGGAGAGGAGAGACCCAGTACTTC. Its translation: CAISETSGRGETQYF.